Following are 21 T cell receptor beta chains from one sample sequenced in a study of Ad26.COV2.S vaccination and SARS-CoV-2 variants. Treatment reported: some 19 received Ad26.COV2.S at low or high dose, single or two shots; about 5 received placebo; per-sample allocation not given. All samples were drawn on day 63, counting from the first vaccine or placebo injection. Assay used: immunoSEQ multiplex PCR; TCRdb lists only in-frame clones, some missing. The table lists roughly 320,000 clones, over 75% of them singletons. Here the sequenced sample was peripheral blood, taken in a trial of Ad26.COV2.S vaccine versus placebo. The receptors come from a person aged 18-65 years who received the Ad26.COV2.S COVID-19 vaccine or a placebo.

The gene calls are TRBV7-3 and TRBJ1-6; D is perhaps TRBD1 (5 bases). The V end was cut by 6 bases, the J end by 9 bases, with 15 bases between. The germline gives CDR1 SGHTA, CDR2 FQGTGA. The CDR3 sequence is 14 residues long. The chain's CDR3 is CASSKEAGTSPLHF. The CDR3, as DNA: TGTGCCAGCAGTAAAGAGGCAGGGACTTCACCCCTCCACTTT.

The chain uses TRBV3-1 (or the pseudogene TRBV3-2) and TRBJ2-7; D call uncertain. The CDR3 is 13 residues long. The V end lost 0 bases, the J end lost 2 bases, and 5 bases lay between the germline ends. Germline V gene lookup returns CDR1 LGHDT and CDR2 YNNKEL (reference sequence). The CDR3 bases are TGTGCCAGCAGCCAAGATCGGGCCTACGAGCAGTACTTC. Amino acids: CASSQDRAYEQYF.

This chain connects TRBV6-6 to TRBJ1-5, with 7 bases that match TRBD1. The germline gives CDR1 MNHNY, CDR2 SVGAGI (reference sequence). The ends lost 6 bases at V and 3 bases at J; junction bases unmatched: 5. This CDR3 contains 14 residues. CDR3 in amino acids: CASSVTGANQPQHF. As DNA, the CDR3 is TGTGCCAGCAGCGTTACAGGGGCCAATCAGCCCCAGCATTTT.

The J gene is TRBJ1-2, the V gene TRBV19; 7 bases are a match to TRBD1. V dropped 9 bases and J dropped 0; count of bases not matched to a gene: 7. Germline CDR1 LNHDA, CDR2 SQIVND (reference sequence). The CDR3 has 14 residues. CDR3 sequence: CASWEGGPNYGYTF. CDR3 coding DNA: TGTGCCAGCTGGGAAGGGGGCCCTAACTATGGCTACACCTTC.

The CDR3 bases are TGTGCCTGGAGTGTAGACCAGGCAGATAGCTCCTACGAGCAGTACTTC. Protein: CAWSVDQADSSYEQYF. The rearrangement uses TRBV30 and TRBJ2-7; D gene unclear. CDR3 length: 16 amino acids. With 0 bases removed from V and 0 bases from J, the gap between germline ends came to 15 bases. Germline V lookup: CDR1 GTSNPN, CDR2 SVGIG (reference sequence).

CDR3 bases: TGTGCCAGCAGCTTAGGGGGGCTCGGGAACGAGCAGTACTTC. Its protein product is CASSLGGLGNEQYF. V usage is TRBV7-9 and J usage is TRBJ2-7, with D possibly being TRBD1 (6 bases). V lost 1 base and J lost 5, with 12 bases in between. The CDR3 consists of 14 residues. Looked up from germline, CDR1 is SEHNR and CDR2 is FQNEAQ (reference sequence).

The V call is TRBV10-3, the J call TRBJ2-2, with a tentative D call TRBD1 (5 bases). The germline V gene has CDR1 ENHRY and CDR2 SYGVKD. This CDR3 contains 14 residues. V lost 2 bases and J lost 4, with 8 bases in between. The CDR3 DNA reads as TGTGCCATCAGTGAGAGGGGATCCACCGGGGAGCTGTTTTTT. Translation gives CAISERGSTGELFF.

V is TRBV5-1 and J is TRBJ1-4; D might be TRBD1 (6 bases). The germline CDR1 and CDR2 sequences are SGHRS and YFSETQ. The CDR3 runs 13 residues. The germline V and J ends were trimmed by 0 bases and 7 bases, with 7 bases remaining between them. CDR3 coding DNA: TGCGCCAGCAGCTTGGAGGGGGGTGAAAAACTGTTTTTT. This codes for CASSLEGGEKLFF. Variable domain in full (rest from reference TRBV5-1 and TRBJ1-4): KAGVTQTPRYLIKTRGQQVTLSCSPISGHRSVSWYQQTPGQGLQFLFEYFSETQRNKGNFPGRFSGRQFSNSRSEMNVSTLELGDSALYLCASSLEGGEKLFFGSGTQLSVL.

The CDR3 region has the DNA TGTGCCAGCAGCATCTCAGACAGCCTCTCTGGAAACACCATATATTTT. Protein product: CASSISDSLSGNTIYF. The chain couples TRBV9 to TRBJ1-3, with a weak D call TRBD1 (5 bases). V was clipped by 4 bases and J by 0 bases, with 14 bases between them. This CDR3 region has 16 residues. Germline V lookup: CDR1 SGDLS, CDR2 YYNGEE.

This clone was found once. CDR3 bases: TGTGCCAGCAGCAGGGGACCTTACTACGAGCAGTACTTC. This gives the protein CASSRGPYYEQYF. This chain links TRBV5-8 with TRBJ2-7; D assignment may be TRBD1 or TRBD2 (5 bases each). The V end lost 4 bases, the J end lost 3 bases, and 11 bases lay between the germline ends. CDR1 and CDR2 (germline): SGHTS, YDEGEE. The CDR3 length is 13 residues.

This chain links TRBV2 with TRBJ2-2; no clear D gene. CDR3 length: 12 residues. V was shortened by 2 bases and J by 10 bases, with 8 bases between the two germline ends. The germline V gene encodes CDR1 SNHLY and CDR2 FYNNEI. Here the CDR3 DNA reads TGTGCCAGCAGTGAAAACGCTGTGGAGCTGTTTTTT. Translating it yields CASSENAVELFF.

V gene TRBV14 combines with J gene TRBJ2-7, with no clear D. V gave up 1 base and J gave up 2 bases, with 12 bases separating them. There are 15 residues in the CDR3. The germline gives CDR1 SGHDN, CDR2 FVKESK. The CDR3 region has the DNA TGTGCCAGCAGCCAAGGTCCAGGCTGGGCCTACGAGCAGTACTTC. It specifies CASSQGPGWAYEQYF.

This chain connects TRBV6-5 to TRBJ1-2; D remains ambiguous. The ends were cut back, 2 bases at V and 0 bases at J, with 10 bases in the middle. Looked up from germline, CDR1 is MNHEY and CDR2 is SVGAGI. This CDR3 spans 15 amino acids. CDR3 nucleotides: TGTGCCAGCAGTTACACCCAGGATTCTAACTATGGCTACACCTTC. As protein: CASSYTQDSNYGYTF.

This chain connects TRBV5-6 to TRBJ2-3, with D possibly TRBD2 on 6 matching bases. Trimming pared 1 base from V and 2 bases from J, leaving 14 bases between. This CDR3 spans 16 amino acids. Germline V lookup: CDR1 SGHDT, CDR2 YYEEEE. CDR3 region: CASSLLAGPYTDTQYF. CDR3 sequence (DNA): TGTGCCAGCAGCTTGCTTGCGGGGCCCTACACAGATACGCAGTATTTT. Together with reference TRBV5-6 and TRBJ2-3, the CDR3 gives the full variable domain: DAGVTQSPTHLIKTRGQQVTLRCSPKSGHDTVSWYQQALGQGPQFIFQYYEEEERQRGNFPDRFSGHQFPNYSSELNVNALLLGDSALYLCASSLLAGPYTDTQYFGPGTRLTVL.

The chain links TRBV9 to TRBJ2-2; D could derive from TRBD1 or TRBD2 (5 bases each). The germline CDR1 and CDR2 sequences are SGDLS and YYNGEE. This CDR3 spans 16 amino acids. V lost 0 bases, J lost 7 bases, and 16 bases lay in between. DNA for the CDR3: TGTGCCAGCAGCGTAGTAGGGACGGGTCGAAACGGGGAGCTGTTTTTT. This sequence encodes CASSVVGTGRNGELFF.

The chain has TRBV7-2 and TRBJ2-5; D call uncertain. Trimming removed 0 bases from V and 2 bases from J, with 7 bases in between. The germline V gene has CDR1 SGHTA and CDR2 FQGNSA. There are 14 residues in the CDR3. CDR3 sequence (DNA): TGTGCCAGCAGCTTAGCCAGGCGGCAAGAGACCCAGTACTTC. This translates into CASSLARRQETQYF.

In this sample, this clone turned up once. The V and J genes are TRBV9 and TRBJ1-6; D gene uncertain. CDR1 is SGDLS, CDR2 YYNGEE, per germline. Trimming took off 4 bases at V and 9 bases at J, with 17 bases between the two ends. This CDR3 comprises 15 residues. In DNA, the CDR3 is TGTGCCAGCAGCCCTCGAGTCTCCGGGGTTTCACCCCTCCACTTT. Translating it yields CASSPRVSGVSPLHF.

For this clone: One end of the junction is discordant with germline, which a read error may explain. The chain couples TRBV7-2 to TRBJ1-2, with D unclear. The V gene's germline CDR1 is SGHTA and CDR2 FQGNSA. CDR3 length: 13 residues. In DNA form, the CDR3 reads TGTGCCAGCAGCGCCGATAGGGTATATGGCCACACCTTC. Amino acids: CASSADRVYGHTF.

The CDR3 nucleotides read TGTGCCAGCAGTTGGGCGGGACTAGCACCCAATGAGCAGTTCTTC. Protein: CASSWAGLAPNEQFF. The chain joins TRBV5-4 to TRBJ2-1; TRBD2 agrees at 9 bases. Germline-derived CDR1 and CDR2 are SGHNT and YYREEE (reference sequence). With 5 bases clipped from V and 6 bases from J, the junction kept 9 bases outside the gene matches. The CDR3 runs 15 residues.

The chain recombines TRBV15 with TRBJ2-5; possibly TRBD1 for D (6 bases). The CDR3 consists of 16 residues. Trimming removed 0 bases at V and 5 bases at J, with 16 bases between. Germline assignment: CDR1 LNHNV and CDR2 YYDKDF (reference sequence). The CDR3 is CATSREVQGLGETQYF. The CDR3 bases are TGTGCCACCAGCAGAGAAGTACAGGGTTTGGGGGAGACCCAGTACTTC.

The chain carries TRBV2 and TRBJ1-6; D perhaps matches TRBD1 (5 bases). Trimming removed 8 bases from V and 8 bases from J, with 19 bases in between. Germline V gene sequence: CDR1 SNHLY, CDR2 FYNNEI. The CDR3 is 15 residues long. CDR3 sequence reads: CASSRGLLWDSPLHF. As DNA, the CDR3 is TGTGCCAGCTCCCGGGGCCTACTTTGGGATTCACCCCTCCACTTT.